The present T cell receptor (beta chain) was sequenced within a study of Ad26.COV2.S vaccination and SARS-CoV-2 variants. Study-level background: In the COV1001 trial, the donor was in the Ad26.COV2.S arm. Study-wide findings and caveats: Spike-specific TCR breadth ran higher among vaccine recipients than placebo recipients. Non-spike TCR breadth was similar in vaccine and placebo recipients.

The treatment here: 19 received Ad26.COV2.S at low or high dose, single or two shots; about five received placebo; per-sample allocation not given. Sampling happened 63 days after the first vaccine or placebo injection. The study used a vaccine consisting of an Ad26 vector that expressed Wuhan-strain SARS-CoV-2 spike. As for this clone: Its target is not known.

This CDR3 is 16 amino acids long. The trim removed 0 bases at V and 4 bases at J, leaving 3 bases unmatched. The germline CDR1 and CDR2 sequences are ENHRY and SYGVKD. TCRdb's table, derived via immunoSEQ multiplex PCR, lists solely in-frame clones and lacks some. The sample shows hundreds of thousands of clones, 75% to 90% of them seen only once. The receptor was isolated from a person between 18 and 60 years old who received the Ad26.COV2.S COVID-19 vaccine or a placebo. The chain combines TRBV10-3 with TRBJ1-3; 10 bases map to TRBD1. Material: peripheral blood, obtained in a trial of Ad26.COV2.S vaccine versus placebo. CDR3 sequence reads: CAISESGQGYGNTIYF. The CDR3 bases are TGTGCCATCAGTGAGTCGGGACAGGGGTACGGAAACACCATATATTTT.